This TCR beta chain was found in a study of T cell clonality in common variable immunodeficiency. This clone was found many times. The read halts 3 residues ahead of the CDR3 end, with the missing end drawn from the germline J gene. Assay used: immunoSEQ multiplex PCR; TCRdb lists only in-frame clones, some missing. The sample includes around 47,000 clones, none of them occurring once. Per germline, CDR1 MNHNS and CDR2 SASEGT. The CDR3 has 15 amino acids. V was trimmed by 1 base and J by 5 bases, leaving 14 bases between them. The sequence derives from a person aged 18 to 75 in good health. The material sequenced was peripheral blood mononuclear cells. The rearrangement links TRBV6-1 to TRBJ1-2; D is possibly TRBD1 (5 bases). The sequenced CDR3 bases are TGTGCCAGCAGTGAAGTAGGGGTGTGGGAGTATGGC. Translated, it gives CASSEVGVWEYG. The CDR3 reads in full as CASSEVGVWEYGYTF.